This entry features one T cell receptor beta chain sequence. Its target is not known. Sequencing used immunoSEQ multiplex PCR; TCRdb keeps in-frame clones, though not all of them. This table has about 39,000 clones, 88% appearing once. V gave up 6 bases and J gave up 3 bases, with 15 bases separating them. CDR1 and CDR2 (germline): LGHNT, FRNRAP. This CDR3 has 14 residues. This sample is drawn from a study of T cell responses to AZD1222 COVID-19 vaccine. The study, taken as a whole, reports: Spike-specific TCRs gained breadth and depth after people received two AZD1222 doses. Donors were mostly white British, more females; clonal diversity possibly underestimated.

V gene TRBV12-5 combines with J gene TRBJ2-7; perhaps TRBD2 as D (5 bases). The clonotype was recovered from an adult who received the MenACWY meningococcal vaccine as a control. The sequences come from peripheral blood, collected 28 days after the second dose of the MenACWY control vaccine. CDR3 sequence: CASGRRSPLYEQYF. CDR3 bases: TGTGCTAGTGGGAGGAGGAGCCCCCTCTACGAGCAGTACTTC.